Listed here are 19 T cell receptor beta chains from one sample, sequenced in a study of T cell responses to AZD1222 COVID-19 vaccine (dated by TCRdb to the early 2020s). Library preparation used the immunoSEQ multiplex PCR assay. This immuneACCESS table, as held by TCRdb, lists in-frame sequences with V and J called but not all clones. Of the missing ones, under half trace to an unresolved V gene in checked studies; the others have no known cause. For this sample there are under 200,000 clones; 85% to 90% appear just once. Around 4.5% of the sample belongs to the ten largest clones. The time point label corresponds to: about 28 days (+/-7) after the second vaccine dose. Here the sequenced sample was peripheral blood, taken 28 days after the second AZD1222 dose. The receptors stem from an adult who received the AZD1222 COVID-19 vaccine.

The V call is TRBV9, the J call TRBJ1-5, with D unclear. V was clipped by 3 bases and J by 3 bases, with 10 bases between them. Germline CDR1 SGDLS, CDR2 YYNGEE. The CDR3 loop spans 14 amino acids. CDR3 amino acids: CASSAGLNNQPQHF. The DNA for the CDR3 is TGTGCCAGCAGCGCCGGATTGAACAATCAGCCCCAGCATTTT.

This clone was observed a single time. V usage is TRBV7-9 and J usage is TRBJ1-1; D might be TRBD1 (5 bases). Trimming stripped 3 bases from V and 2 bases from J, with 10 bases between. Germline V CDR1 and CDR2: SEHNR, FQNEAQ (reference sequence). This CDR3 is built from 14 residues. CDR3 amino acids: CASSFTTENTEAFF. The CDR3 coding sequence is TGTGCCAGCAGCTTTACGACAGAAAACACTGAAGCTTTCTTT.

In nucleotides, the CDR3 is TGTGCCAGCAGCCAAAAGGAGTTCTATGGCTACACCTTC. Translated: CASSQKEFYGYTF. The V and J genes are TRBV3-1 (or the pseudogene TRBV3-2) and TRBJ1-2; D ambiguous. CDR3 size: 13 residues. Germline-derived CDR1 and CDR2 are LGHDT and YNNKEL (reference sequence). V was clipped by 2 bases and J by 4 bases, with 8 bases between them.

The V gene is TRBV9, the J gene TRBJ2-1; 9 bases agree with TRBD1. J gave up 7 bases and V 4 bases, and 6 bases lay outside the gene matches. There are 14 residues in the CDR3. Germline V gene lookup returns CDR1 SGDLS and CDR2 YYNGEE. The CDR3 sequence is CASSFRQGENEQFF. The CDR3 region has the DNA TGTGCCAGCAGCTTTCGACAGGGGGAGAATGAGCAGTTCTTC.

The V call is TRBV6-1, the J call TRBJ1-1; no firm D call. This CDR3 is 14 amino acids long. In germline, CDR1 is MNHNS, CDR2 SASEGT. Trimming shortened V by 2 bases and J by 3 bases, and 10 bases separated the two germline ends. CDR3 DNA sequence: TGTGCCAGCAGTGAACAATTGGTCTACACTGAAGCTTTCTTT. Residues: CASSEQLVYTEAFF.

This chain links TRBV19 with TRBJ2-2, with TRBD1 matching 7 bases. There are 14 residues in the CDR3. Trimming removed 9 bases from V and 5 bases from J; junction bases left unmatched: 9. The V gene's germline CDR1 is LNHDA and CDR2 SQIVND (reference sequence). This CDR3 is CASNWDRLTGELFF. CDR3 nucleotide sequence: TGTGCCAGCAACTGGGACAGATTGACCGGGGAGCTGTTTTTT.

This rearrangement joins TRBV3-1 (or the pseudogene TRBV3-2) to TRBJ1-4, with D perhaps matching TRBD1 (5 bases). CDR1 and CDR2 from the germline V gene are LGHDT and YNNKEL (reference sequence). Trimming pared 6 bases from V and 4 bases from J, leaving 12 bases between. The CDR3 totals 14 residues. CDR3 loop: CASRPGGRNEKLFF. CDR3 coding DNA: TGTGCCAGCAGGCCCGGGGGTCGTAATGAAAAACTGTTTTTT.

This chain links TRBV5-1 with TRBJ2-7; the D gene is possibly TRBD1 (5 bases). Trimming removed 5 bases from V and 4 bases from J, with 13 bases in between. This CDR3 has 13 residues. Germline V gives CDR1 SGHRS, CDR2 YFSETQ. CDR3: CASRTDTRYEQYF. The CDR3 DNA is TGCGCCAGCAGAACGGACACCCGTTACGAGCAGTACTTC.

This chain connects TRBV19 to TRBJ1-2, with D unresolved. V dropped 0 bases and J dropped 9 bases, with 17 bases sitting between them. The germline gives CDR1 LNHDA, CDR2 SQIVND (reference sequence). The CDR3 loop spans 15 amino acids. This CDR3 reads CASSIDSVGGKSYTF. DNA of the CDR3: TGTGCCAGTAGTATAGATTCGGTCGGTGGAAAAAGCTACACCTTC.

V and J are TRBV11-2 and TRBJ1-2; D is unclear. The V and J ends lost 0 bases and 8 bases respectively, with 16 bases between them. The CDR3 has 15 amino acids. Germline CDR1 is SGHAT and CDR2 is FQNNGV. CDR3 residues: CASSLEAPPWGGYTF. CDR3 in DNA: TGTGCCAGCAGCTTAGAAGCACCCCCCTGGGGAGGCTACACCTTC.

The V and J genes are TRBV5-5 and TRBJ1-2; D gene unclear. Trimming shortened V by 0 bases and J by 4 bases, and 7 bases separated the two germline ends. The CDR3 runs to 13 residues. The germline gives CDR1 SGHKS, CDR2 YYEKEE (reference sequence). The CDR3 DNA is TGTGCCAGCAGCTTGGAGAACCGCTATGGCTACACCTTC. Translated, it gives CASSLENRYGYTF.

This chain connects TRBV11-2 to TRBJ2-5; D gene unclear. The length of the CDR3 is 11 residues. Germline CDR1 SGHAT, CDR2 FQNNGV. Trimming stripped 3 bases from V and 4 bases from J, with 3 bases between. CDR3 amino acids: CASSLGETQYF. The CDR3, as DNA: TGTGCCAGCAGCTTGGGAGAGACCCAGTACTTC.

The CDR3: CASSSRQGNPEAFF. CDR3 in DNA: TGTGCCAGCAGTTCAAGACAGGGGAACCCCGAAGCTTTCTTT. This chain uses TRBV27 with TRBJ1-1, with TRBD1 matching 8 bases. Germline V gene data show CDR1 as MNHEY and CDR2 as SMNVEV (reference sequence). The CDR3 is made up of 14 amino acids. Trimming removed 4 bases from V and 8 bases from J; junction bases left unmatched: 9.

The chain carries TRBV12-3 or TRBV12-4 and TRBJ1-5; D ambiguous. The CDR3 covers 12 residues. Trimming took off 4 bases at V and 5 bases at J, with 6 bases between the two ends. CDR3 in DNA: TGTGCCAGCAGTTCCGCCTATCAGCCCCAGCATTTT. It is translated as CASSSAYQPQHF.

The chain joins TRBV6-6 to TRBJ2-5; 9 nucleotides agree with TRBD2. The CDR3 runs to 19 residues. The V gene end was trimmed by 6 bases and the J gene end by 0 bases; junction bases not matched to a gene: 17. The V gene's germline CDR1 is MNHNY and CDR2 SVGAGI (reference sequence). The CDR3 DNA reads as TGTGCCAGCAGCCGAACTGGGGGCGGGGGGGCTCCGTACCAAGAGACCCAGTACTTC. Protein sequence: CASSRTGGGGAPYQETQYF.

The chain joins TRBV3-1 (or the pseudogene TRBV3-2) to TRBJ2-2; unclear D gene. The length of the CDR3 is 14 residues. CDR1 LGHDT and CDR2 YNNKEL come from the germline V gene (reference sequence). V lost 6 bases to trimming and J lost 7 bases, with 15 bases between them. For the CDR3, the DNA is TGTGCCAGCAGTTTCGCTAGTATTGGCGGGGAGCTGTTTTTT. This gives the protein CASSFASIGGELFF.

The chain combines TRBV19 with TRBJ1-1; D is unclear. Trimming pared 3 bases from V and 7 bases from J, leaving 15 bases between. The CDR3 is made up of 14 amino acids. Germline CDR1 is LNHDA and CDR2 is SQIVND (reference sequence). The CDR3 coding sequence is TGTGCCAGTAGTATCGGCCAGCTCGGAAGTGAAGCTTTCTTT. Amino acid sequence: CASSIGQLGSEAFF. The full variable domain, in which reference TRBV19 and TRBJ1-1 provide the parts outside the CDR3, is DGGITQSPKYLFRKEGQNVTLSCEQNLNHDAMYWYRQDPGQGLRLIYYSQIVNDFQKGDIAEGYSVSREKKESFPLTVTSAQKNPTAFYLCASSIGQLGSEAFFGQGTRLTVV.

The chain uses TRBV12-3 or TRBV12-4 and TRBJ1-5; weak D call: TRBD1 (5 bases). V gave up 6 bases and J gave up 7 bases, with 13 bases separating them. There are 13 residues in the CDR3. CDR3 amino acids: CASSPGIGQPQHF. The DNA for the CDR3 is TGTGCCAGCAGCCCAGGGATTGGGCAGCCCCAGCATTTT.

Concerning this clone: This sample includes further DNA sequences coding for the same CDR3. This chain uses TRBV18 with TRBJ1-6; D unclear. Germline V gene data show CDR1 as KGHSH and CDR2 as LQKENI. V lost 3 bases, J lost 0 bases, and 6 bases lay in between. The CDR3 loop spans 15 amino acids. Written as DNA, the CDR3 is TGTGCCAGCTCACCTGGCAGCTCCTATAATTCACCCCTCCACTTT. Protein sequence: CASSPGSSYNSPLHF.